This entry is about one T cell receptor beta chain. Original handling: For nucleated cells, counts were estimated from reference gene primer amplification. The table came from immunoSEQ multiplex PCR; TCRdb's copy has only in-frame clones and leaves some out. Clone size and the V and J calls come from that table; the DNA yielded D and trimming. In the table there are about 160,000 clones, approximately 91% of which are singletons. Per the germline V gene, CDR1 is KGHSH and CDR2 is LQKENI. The V and J ends lost 4 bases and 0 bases respectively, with 9 bases between them. The CDR3 consists of 14 residues. The data belong to a study of blood T cell repertoires in COVID-19.

The rearrangement joins TRBV18 to TRBJ1-2, with D maybe TRBD1 (6 bases). This receptor was identified in a young man with acute or convalescent COVID-19. Sequenced input: peripheral blood. CDR3 sequence reads: CASSQGDPNYGYTF. The CDR3 DNA sequence: TGTGCCAGCTCACAGGGGGACCCTAACTATGGCTACACCTTC.